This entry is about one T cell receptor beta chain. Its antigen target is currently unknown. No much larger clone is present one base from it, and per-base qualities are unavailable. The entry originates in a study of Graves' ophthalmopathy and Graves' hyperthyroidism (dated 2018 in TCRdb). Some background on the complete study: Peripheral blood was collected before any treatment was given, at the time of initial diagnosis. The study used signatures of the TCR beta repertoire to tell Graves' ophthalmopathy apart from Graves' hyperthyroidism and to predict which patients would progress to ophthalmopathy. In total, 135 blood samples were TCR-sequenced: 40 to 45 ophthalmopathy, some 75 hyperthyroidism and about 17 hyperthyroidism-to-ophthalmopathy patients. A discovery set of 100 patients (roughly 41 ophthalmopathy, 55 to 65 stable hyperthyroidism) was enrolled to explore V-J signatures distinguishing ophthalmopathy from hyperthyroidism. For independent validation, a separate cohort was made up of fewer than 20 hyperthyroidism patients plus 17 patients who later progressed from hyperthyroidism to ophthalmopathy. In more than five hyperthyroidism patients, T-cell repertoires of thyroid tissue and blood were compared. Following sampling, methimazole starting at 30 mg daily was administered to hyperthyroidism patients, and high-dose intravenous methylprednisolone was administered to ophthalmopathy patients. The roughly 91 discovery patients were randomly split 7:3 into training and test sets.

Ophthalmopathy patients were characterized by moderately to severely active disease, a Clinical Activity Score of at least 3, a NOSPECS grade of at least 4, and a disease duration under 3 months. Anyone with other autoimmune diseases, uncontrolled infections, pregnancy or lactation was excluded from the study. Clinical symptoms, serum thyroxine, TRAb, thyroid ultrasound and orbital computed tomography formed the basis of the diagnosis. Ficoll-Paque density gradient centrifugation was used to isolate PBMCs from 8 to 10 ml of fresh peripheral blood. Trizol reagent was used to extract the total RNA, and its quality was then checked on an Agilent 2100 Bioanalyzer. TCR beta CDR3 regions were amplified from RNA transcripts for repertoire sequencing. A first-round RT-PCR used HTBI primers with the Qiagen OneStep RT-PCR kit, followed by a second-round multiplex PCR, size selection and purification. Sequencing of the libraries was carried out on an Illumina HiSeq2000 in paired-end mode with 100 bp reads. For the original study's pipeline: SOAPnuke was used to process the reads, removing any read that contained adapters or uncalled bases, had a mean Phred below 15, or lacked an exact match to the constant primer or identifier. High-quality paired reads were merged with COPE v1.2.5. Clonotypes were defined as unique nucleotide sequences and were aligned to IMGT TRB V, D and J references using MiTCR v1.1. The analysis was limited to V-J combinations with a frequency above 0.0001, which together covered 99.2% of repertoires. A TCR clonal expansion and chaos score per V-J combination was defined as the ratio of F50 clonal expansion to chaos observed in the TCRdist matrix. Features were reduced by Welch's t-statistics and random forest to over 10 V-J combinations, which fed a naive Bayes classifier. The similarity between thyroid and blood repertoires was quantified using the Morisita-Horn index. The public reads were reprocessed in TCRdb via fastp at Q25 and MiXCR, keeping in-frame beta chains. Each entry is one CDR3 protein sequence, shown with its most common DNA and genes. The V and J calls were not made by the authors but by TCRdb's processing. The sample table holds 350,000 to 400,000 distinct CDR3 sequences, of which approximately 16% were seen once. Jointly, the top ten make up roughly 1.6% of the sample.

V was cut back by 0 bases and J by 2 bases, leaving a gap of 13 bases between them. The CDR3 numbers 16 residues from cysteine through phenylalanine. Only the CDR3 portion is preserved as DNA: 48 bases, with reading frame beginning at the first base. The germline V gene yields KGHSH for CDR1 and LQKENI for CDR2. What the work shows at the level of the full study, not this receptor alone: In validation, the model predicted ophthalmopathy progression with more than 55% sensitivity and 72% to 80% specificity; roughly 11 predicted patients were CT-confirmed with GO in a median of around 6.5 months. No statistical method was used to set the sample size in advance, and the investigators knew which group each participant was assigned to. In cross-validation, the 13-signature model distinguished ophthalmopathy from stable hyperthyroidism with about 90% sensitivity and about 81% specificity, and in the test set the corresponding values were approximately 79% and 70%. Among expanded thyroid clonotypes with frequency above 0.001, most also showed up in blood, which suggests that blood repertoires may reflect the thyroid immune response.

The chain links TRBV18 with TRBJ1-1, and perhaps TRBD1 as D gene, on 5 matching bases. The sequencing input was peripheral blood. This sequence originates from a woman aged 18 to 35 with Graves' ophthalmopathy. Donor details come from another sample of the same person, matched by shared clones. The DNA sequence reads TGTGCCAGCTCACCACCCTCCAGGGTCACTAACACTGAAGCTTTCTTT. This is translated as CASSPPSRVTNTEAFF.